Shown below are 24 T cell receptor beta chains from a single sample sequenced in a study of T cell responses to AZD1222 COVID-19 vaccine. Generated by immunoSEQ multiplex PCR, the TCRdb table keeps only in-frame clones and is missing some. The repertoire holds roughly 170,000 clones, roughly nine tenths seen once, with about 1.9% in the top ten. Sequences were derived from peripheral blood, sampled on day 0 of AZD1222 vaccination. These receptors were obtained from an adult in good health.

The chain has TRBV19 and TRBJ2-7, with D tentatively TRBD1 (5 bases). This CDR3 has 14 residues. CDR1 and CDR2 (germline): LNHDA, SQIVND (reference sequence). The V end was cut by 3 bases, the J end by 2 bases, with 11 bases between. The CDR3 reads CASSISGIPYEQYF. The DNA for the CDR3 is TGTGCCAGTAGTATCTCAGGGATCCCCTACGAGCAGTACTTC. Variable domain in full (rest from reference TRBV19 and TRBJ2-7): DGGITQSPKYLFRKEGQNVTLSCEQNLNHDAMYWYRQDPGQGLRLIYYSQIVNDFQKGDIAEGYSVSREKKESFPLTVTSAQKNPTAFYLCASSISGIPYEQYFGPGTRLTVT.

This clone was picked up a small number of times. The gene calls are TRBV7-9 and TRBJ2-7, with a tentative D call TRBD1 (5 bases). V shed 11 bases and J shed 3 bases, with 17 bases lying between them. The CDR3 totals 13 residues. Germline lookup yields CDR1 SEHNR and CDR2 FQNEAQ (reference sequence). The CDR3 bases are TGTGCCTGTGGCCAGGGCGTCGACTACGAGCAGTACTTC. Its protein is CACGQGVDYEQYF.

The V gene is TRBV28, the J gene TRBJ1-2; D is undetermined. V shed 2 bases and J shed 4 bases, with 17 bases lying between them. Looked up from germline, CDR1 is MDHEN and CDR2 is SYDVKM. This CDR3 is built from 16 residues. CDR3 loop: CASSLAFQRYSYGYTF. CDR3 sequence (DNA): TGTGCCAGCAGTTTAGCGTTTCAGCGTTACTCCTATGGCTACACCTTC.

This clone was seen only once. This rearrangement joins TRBV7-8 to TRBJ2-7, with TRBD2 matching 14 bases. The V and J ends lost 5 bases and 7 bases, in that order; junction bases with no gene match: 1. The CDR3 runs to 13 residues. Germline V gene sequence: CDR1 SGHVS, CDR2 FQNEAQ. CDR3 nucleotide sequence: TGTGCCAGCAGCCGGACTAGCGGGAGGGAGCAGTACTTC. Its translation: CASSRTSGREQYF.

This clone was seen a single time. In nucleotides, the CDR3 is TGTGCCAGCAGTGGGCAGCCAAACTATGACTATGGCTACACCTTC. This codes for CASSGQPNYDYGYTF. This rearrangement joins TRBV28 to TRBJ1-2; D uncertain. The germline gives CDR1 MDHEN, CDR2 SYDVKM. The CDR3 spans 15 residues. V was shortened by 5 bases and J by 3 bases, with 16 bases between the two germline ends.

V and J are TRBV11-2 and TRBJ1-5, with 11 bases aligning to TRBD1. The V gene's germline CDR1 is SGHAT and CDR2 FQNNGV. Unmatched junction bases numbered 11, after V lost 5 bases and J lost 2 bases. The CDR3 has 18 residues. The CDR3 region is CASSPGGQGGHRNQPQHF. The CDR3, as DNA: TGTGCCAGCAGCCCAGGGGGACAGGGGGGTCATCGCAATCAGCCCCAGCATTTT.

In nucleotides, the CDR3 is TGTGCCAGCACCCTATGGGGCAGGGGGACCTATGGCTACACCTTC. It encodes CASTLWGRGTYGYTF. The chain recombines TRBV11-2 with TRBJ1-2; 7 positions match TRBD1. The CDR3 loop spans 15 amino acids. V lost 7 bases to trimming and J lost 4 bases; unmatched junction nucleotides: 12. Looked up from germline, CDR1 is SGHAT and CDR2 is FQNNGV.

In its sample, this clone was seen once. This rearrangement joins TRBV10-1 to TRBJ1-5; D unresolved. The V and J ends lost 2 bases and 10 bases respectively, with 12 bases between them. Germline V gene sequence: CDR1 WNHNN, CDR2 SYGVQD (reference sequence). The CDR3 length is 13 residues. The CDR3 DNA sequence: TGCGCCAGCAGTGAGCTCACTTTTTTCCCCCAGCATTTT. Its translation: CASSELTFFPQHF.

This chain links TRBV28 with TRBJ1-4, with D perhaps TRBD1 (6 bases). The germline CDR1 and CDR2 sequences are MDHEN and SYDVKM. V was clipped by 4 bases and J by 2 bases, with 14 bases between them. This CDR3 contains 16 residues. The CDR3 nucleotides read TGTGCCAGCAGTTCTCCGCAGGGGTTCACTAATGAAAAACTGTTTTTT. Protein product: CASSSPQGFTNEKLFF.

The rearrangement links TRBV6-5 to TRBJ1-1; perhaps TRBD1 as D (6 bases). The CDR3 spans 15 residues. The V gene's germline CDR1 is MNHEY and CDR2 SVGAGI. The germline V and J ends were trimmed by 2 bases and 4 bases, with 14 bases remaining between them. The CDR3 bases are TGTGCCAGCAGTTACCCCAGTGGAGGGGGCACTGAAGCTTTCTTT. Amino acids: CASSYPSGGGTEAFF.

On this clone: This same CDR3 is encoded by further DNA sequences in the sample. The chain links TRBV28 to TRBJ1-4; the D gene is possibly TRBD1 (5 bases). Trimming took off 3 bases at V and 1 base at J, with 6 bases between the two ends. Per germline, CDR1 MDHEN and CDR2 SYDVKM. The CDR3 consists of 14 residues. The CDR3 reads CASSLGGTNEKLFF. The CDR3 coding sequence is TGTGCCAGCAGTTTGGGGGGAACTAATGAAAAACTGTTTTTT.

This clone was seen more than once but under ten times. The gene calls are TRBV4-3 and TRBJ2-1; 10 nucleotides line up with TRBD1. Trimming took 1 base from V and 5 from J; bases not matched to a gene: 2. The CDR3 consists of 15 residues. CDR1 is LGHNA, CDR2 YSLEER, per germline. Written as DNA, the CDR3 is TGCGCCAGCAGCCAAGGTGGACAGGGGGACAATGAGCAGTTCTTC. It yields the protein CASSQGGQGDNEQFF.

The chain employs TRBV5-8 and TRBJ2-5; possibly TRBD1 for D (6 bases). The CDR3 totals 14 residues. Per germline, CDR1 SGHTS and CDR2 YDEGEE. V dropped 4 bases and J dropped 3 bases, with 13 bases sitting between them. The chain's CDR3 is CASSPLTGEETQYF. The CDR3 DNA follows: TGTGCCAGCAGCCCACTGACAGGAGAAGAGACCCAGTACTTC.

By share of the sample, this clone is medium-sized (0.01 to 0.1%). The chain carries TRBV5-4 and TRBJ2-4; D is unclear. This CDR3 is 16 amino acids long. Trimming removed 4 bases from V and 0 bases from J, with 14 bases in between. From germline, CDR1 is SGHNT and CDR2 YYREEE (reference sequence). CDR3 DNA sequence: TGTGCCAGCAGCGAGAGGACGGATCGAGCCAAAAACATTCAGTACTTC. Amino acid sequence: CASSERTDRAKNIQYF.

This clone occurred once. The chain carries TRBV27 and TRBJ1-1; 7 bases line up with TRBD1. This CDR3 comprises 13 residues. Germline CDR1 MNHEY, CDR2 SMNVEV (reference sequence). V gave up 4 bases and J gave up 6 bases; unmatched junction bases: 5. As DNA, the CDR3 is TGTGCCAGCAGTTGGGGACAGTCAGCTGAAGCTTTCTTT. This encodes CASSWGQSAEAFF.

The chain couples TRBV19 to TRBJ1-2; D is uncertain. Trimming cost V 5 bases and J 8 bases, with 21 bases left between them. The germline CDR1 and CDR2 sequences are LNHDA and SQIVND (reference sequence). The CDR3 extends over 15 amino acids. The CDR3 bases are TGTGCCAGTAGTCTAGTATTGTCCGCTATGAGCGGCTACACCTTC. Amino acids: CASSLVLSAMSGYTF.

The chain joins TRBV24-1 to TRBJ2-3; TRBD2 aligns across 10 bases. CDR1 is KGHDR and CDR2 is SFDVKD in the germline V gene. V trimming: 4 bases; J trimming: 2 bases; junction bases outside the gene matches: 5. The CDR3 loop spans 16 amino acids. The CDR3 nucleotides are TGTGCCACCAGTGACTATAGCGGGAGGAACACAGATACGCAGTATTTT. Protein product: CATSDYSGRNTDTQYF.

This chain's CDR3 is CASSQGQGAFYLDTEAFF. The CDR3 region has the DNA TGTGCCAGCAGTCAGGGACAGGGGGCTTTTTATTTGGACACTGAAGCTTTCTTT. V and J are TRBV6-6 and TRBJ1-1; 12 bases align to TRBD1. V lost 5 bases and J lost 3; bases outside the gene matches: 13. Germline lookup yields CDR1 MNHNY and CDR2 SVGAGI (reference sequence). The CDR3 totals 18 residues.

The rearrangement links TRBV7-2 to TRBJ1-2, with TRBD1 matching over 8 bases. With V trimmed by 5 bases and J by 6 bases, 11 bases remained unmatched. The CDR3 is made up of 15 amino acids. The germline CDR1 and CDR2 sequences are SGHTA and FQGNSA. The CDR3 bases are TGTGCCAGCAGCCCCCCGGGACAGGCGGGACATGGCTACACCTTC. Amino acid sequence: CASSPPGQAGHGYTF.

The chain uses TRBV4-3 and TRBJ2-2, with TRBD2 matching over 8 bases. CDR3 length: 19 amino acids. V lost 1 base to trimming and J lost 2 bases; unmatched junction nucleotides: 12. The germline gives CDR1 LGHNA, CDR2 YSLEER. Here the CDR3 reads CASSQVELWREANTGELFF. The CDR3 DNA reads TGCGCCAGCAGCCAAGTTGAATTGTGGCGGGAGGCCAACACCGGGGAGCTGTTTTTT.

J is TRBJ2-3 and V is TRBV10-3; 12 nucleotides align to TRBD2. The V and J ends lost 4 bases and 3 bases, in that order; junction bases with no gene match: 8. Germline loops: CDR1 ENHRY, CDR2 SYGVKD. CDR3 length: 17 amino acids. The DNA for the CDR3 is TGTGCCATCAGTGTACTAGCGGGAGGAGTGGGGACAGATACGCAGTATTTT. Translation: CAISVLAGGVGTDTQYF.

This chain joins TRBV28 and TRBJ2-7; no reliable D call. Looked up from germline, CDR1 is MDHEN and CDR2 is SYDVKM. Trimming shortened V by 6 bases and J by 6 bases, and 12 bases separated the two germline ends. This CDR3 comprises 12 residues. The CDR3 bases are TGTGCCAGCAGACAGACGGCCATCGAGCAGTACTTC. This gives the protein CASRQTAIEQYF.

The rearrangement joins TRBV12-3 or TRBV12-4 to TRBJ2-7; maybe TRBD2 (5 bases). The V and J ends lost 1 base and 3 bases respectively, with 7 bases between them. This CDR3 is 13 amino acids long. Written as DNA, the CDR3 is TGTGCCAGCAGTTTAGGAAGCGGCTACGAGCAGTACTTC. Translated, it gives CASSLGSGYEQYF.

The chain employs TRBV4-3 and TRBJ1-4; 7 bases align to TRBD1. With V trimmed by 3 bases and J by 1 base, 5 bases remained unmatched. The CDR3 contains 16 residues. Germline CDR1 reads LGHNA; CDR2 reads YSLEER. In nucleotides, the CDR3 is TGCGCCAGCAGCCATGTAACAGGGGTAACTAATGAAAAACTGTTTTTT. As protein: CASSHVTGVTNEKLFF.